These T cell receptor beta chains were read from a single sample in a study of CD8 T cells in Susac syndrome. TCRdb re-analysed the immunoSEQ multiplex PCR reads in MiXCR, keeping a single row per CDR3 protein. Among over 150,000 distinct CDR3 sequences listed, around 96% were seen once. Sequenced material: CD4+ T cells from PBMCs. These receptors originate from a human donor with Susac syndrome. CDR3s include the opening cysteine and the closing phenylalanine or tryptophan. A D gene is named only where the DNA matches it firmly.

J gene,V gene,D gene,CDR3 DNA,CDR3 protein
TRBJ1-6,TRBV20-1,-,TGCAGTGCTAGGGTAGGGAATTCACCCCTCCACTTT,CSARVGNSPLHF
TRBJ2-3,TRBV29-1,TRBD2,TGCAGCGGACAACTAGCGGGAGAAGTGGCAGATACGCAGTATTTT,CSGQLAGEVADTQYF
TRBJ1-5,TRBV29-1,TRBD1,TGCAGCGTGGCGGGACAGGGTAATCAGCCCCAGCATTTT,CSVAGQGNQPQHF
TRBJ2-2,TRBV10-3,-,TGTGCCATCACCCGACAGGCAGCCCTTAACACCGGGGAGCTGTTTTTT,CAITRQAALNTGELFF
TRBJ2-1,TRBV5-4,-,TGTGCCAGCAGCTTGGATACTAGCCATAAGTTCTTC,CASSLDTSHKFF
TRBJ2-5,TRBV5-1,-,TGCGCCAGCAGCTCCACCCCCATCGGGACCCAGTACTTC,CASSSTPIGTQYF
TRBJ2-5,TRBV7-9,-,TGTGCCAGCAGCCCCCGGCGGGCTGGGGAGACCCAGTACTTC,CASSPRRAGETQYF
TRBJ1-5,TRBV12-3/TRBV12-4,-,TGTGCCAGCAGTTTTGAAGGTGGGCAGCCCCAGCATTTT,CASSFEGGQPQHF
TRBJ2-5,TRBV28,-,TGTGCCAGCAGTTTAACCTGGGAGACCCAGTACTTC,CASSLTWETQYF
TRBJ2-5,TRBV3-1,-,TGTGCCAGCAGCCAAGATTTTAGAGAAGAGACCCAGTACTTC,CASSQDFREETQYF
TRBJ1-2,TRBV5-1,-,TGCGCCAGCAGCTTGGAACAGAACGGCGGCTACACCTTC,CASSLEQNGGYTF
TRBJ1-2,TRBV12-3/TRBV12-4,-,TGTGCCAGCAGTTTCGGACAGATTACCTATGGCTACACCTTC,CASSFGQITYGYTF
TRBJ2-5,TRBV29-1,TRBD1,TGCAGCGCGACAGGGGGTCAAGAGACCCAGTACTTC,CSATGGQETQYF
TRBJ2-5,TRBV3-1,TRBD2,TGTGCCAGCAGCCGCCGCCCTAGCGGGAGTAGGGAGACCCAGTACTTC,CASSRRPSGSRETQYF
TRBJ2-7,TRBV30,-,TGTGCCTGGACCGGGTCGGCCTACGAGCAGTACTTC,CAWTGSAYEQYF